This T cell receptor beta chain was obtained from a study of cytomegalovirus exposure and HLA in healthy donors. Findings and limits, study-wide: Later on, analysis showed that most CMV-associated TCR beta chains appeared to be HLA-restricted.

The PCR was carried out with 60 Vbeta primers and 13 Jbeta primers. Generated by immunoSEQ multiplex PCR, the TCRdb table keeps only in-frame clones and is missing some. The data hold about 78,000 clones, with roughly three quarters observed a single time. Note on this clone: The antigen is not known.

Sequencing was performed on PBMCs. This receptor was identified in a woman in her 50s in good health and CMV-seropositive.

The CDR3 sequence: CASSLPTGNTEAFF. The CDR3 nucleotides are TGCGCCAGCAGCTTGCCCACAGGGAACACTGAAGCTTTCTTT. The V gene is TRBV5-1, the J gene TRBJ1-1; tentatively, D is TRBD1 (5 bases). CDR1 is SGHRS and CDR2 is YFSETQ in the germline V gene. Deletions cut 1 base from V and 1 base from J, with 8 bases between. There are 14 residues in the CDR3.